This T cell receptor (beta chain) was retrieved from a study of blood T cells in healthy people across ages. Study conclusions and caveats: Age brought a roughly linear fall in TCR beta diversity measured per million T cells. Researchers said unsorted PBMCs prevented a conclusive naive versus antigen-experienced comparison.

This clonotype showed up many times. Its antigen is as yet unknown. The CDR3 covers 17 residues. Germline-derived CDR1 and CDR2 are SGHVS and FQNEAQ. With V trimmed by 1 base and J by 1 base, 10 bases remained unmatched. Alongside a J-beta primer mix, a sample-barcoded 5' primer served in a second PCR lasting 7 to 11 cycles. Tagging of each cDNA molecule was performed by a template-switch adaptor with 12 random nucleotides. TCRdb reprocessed the 5' RACE reads with MiXCR, giving one entry per CDR3 protein. The sample contains hundreds of thousands of distinct CDR3 sequences, less than 35% of which appear only once.

Material: blood. The rearrangement joins TRBV7-8 to TRBJ2-7; 7 bases line up with TRBD1. This receptor was obtained from an elderly woman in good health. Written as DNA, the CDR3 is TGTGCCAGCAGCTTAGGGGGGTCGGGACAGCCTTCCTACGAGCAGTACTTC. Translating gives CASSLGGSGQPSYEQYF.